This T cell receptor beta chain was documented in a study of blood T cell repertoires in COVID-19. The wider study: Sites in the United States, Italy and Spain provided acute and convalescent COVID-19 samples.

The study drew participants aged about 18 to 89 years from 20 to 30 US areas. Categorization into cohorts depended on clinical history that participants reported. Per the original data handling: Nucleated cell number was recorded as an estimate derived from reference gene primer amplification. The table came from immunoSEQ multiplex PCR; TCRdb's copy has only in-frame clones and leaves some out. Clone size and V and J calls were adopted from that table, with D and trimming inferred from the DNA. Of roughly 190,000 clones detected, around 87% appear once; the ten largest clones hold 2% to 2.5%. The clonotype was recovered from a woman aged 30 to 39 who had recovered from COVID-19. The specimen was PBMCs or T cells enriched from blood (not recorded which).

The chain's CDR3 is CASSLADSSYEFF. DNA for the CDR3: TGTGCCAGCAGCTTAGCTGACTCCTCCTACGAGTTCTTC. The chain employs TRBV7-2 and TRBJ2-1; D gene uncertain. Trimming removed 0 bases from V and 14 bases from J, with 14 bases in between. Per the germline V gene, CDR1 is SGHTA and CDR2 is FQGNSA. The CDR3 runs 13 residues.